The T cell receptor beta chain described here comes from a study of blood T cell repertoires in COVID-19. Study-wide background: The study drew acute and convalescent COVID-19 samples from the United States, Italy and Spain.

Germline V CDR1 and CDR2: ENHRY, SYGVKD. The CDR3 spans 16 residues. The trim removed 6 bases at V and 0 bases at J, leaving 7 bases unmatched. Profiled with immunoSEQ multiplex PCR; TCRdb holds only in-frame clones, not every one. The sample holds about 160,000 clones, roughly 84% seen once. The receptor's source is a woman aged 80 or older with active or convalescent COVID-19. V and J are TRBV10-3 and TRBJ1-4; TRBD1 agrees at 7 bases. Sequencing used peripheral blood. For the CDR3, the DNA is TGTGCCATCAGCCGAGGGGGCGGGTCAACTAATGAAAAACTGTTTTTT. It yields the protein CAISRGGGSTNEKLFF.